The subject of this entry is one TCR beta chain. Its antigen is undetermined. Sequencing used immunoSEQ multiplex PCR; TCRdb keeps in-frame clones, though not all of them. Among about 3,800 clones, about 80% were seen once, and the ten largest hold about 35%. CDR3 length equals 16 residues. V shed 0 bases, J shed 2 bases, and the junction held 4 bases outside the gene matches. Germline CDR1 is SGDLS and CDR2 is YYNGEE. These data are taken from a study of T cell clonotyping in hematopoietic cell transplantation. Regarding the study as a whole: At the given depth, recipient repertoires were over 95% de novo clonotypes. No sorting was done, leaving CD4 and CD8 contributions mixed. Graft donor and pretransplant recipient Inverse Simpson Index values predicted broader posttransplant TCR diversity. After transplant, recipient diversity fell while pathologically expanded clonotypes grew through day 180.

The rearrangement uses TRBV9 and TRBJ2-2, with 7 bases lining up with TRBD1. This TCR derives from a male patient aged 45-60 years who had an allogeneic stem cell transplant from an unrelated donor, so the T cells may come from the graft donor. Some clones in this sample may be carry-over from other donors' samples. Sequences were derived from peripheral blood mononuclear cells, sampled 100 days after allogeneic stem cell transplant. The CDR3 DNA reads as TGTGCCAGCAGCGTAGCTCAGGGGGTAAACACCGGGGAGCTGTTTTTT. Translated: CASSVAQGVNTGELFF.